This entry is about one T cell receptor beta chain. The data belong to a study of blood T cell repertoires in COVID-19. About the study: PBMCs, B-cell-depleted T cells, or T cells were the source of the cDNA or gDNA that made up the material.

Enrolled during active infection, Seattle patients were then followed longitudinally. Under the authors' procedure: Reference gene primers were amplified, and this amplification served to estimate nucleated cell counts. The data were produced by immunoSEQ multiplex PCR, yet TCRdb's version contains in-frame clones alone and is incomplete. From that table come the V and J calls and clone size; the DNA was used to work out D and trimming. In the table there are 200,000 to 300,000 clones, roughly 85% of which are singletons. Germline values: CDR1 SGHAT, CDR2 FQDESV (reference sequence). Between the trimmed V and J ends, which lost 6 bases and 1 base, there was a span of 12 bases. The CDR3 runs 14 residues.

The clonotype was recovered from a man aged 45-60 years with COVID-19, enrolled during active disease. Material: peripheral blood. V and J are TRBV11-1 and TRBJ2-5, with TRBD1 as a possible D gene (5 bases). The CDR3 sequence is CASRSDKLQETQYF. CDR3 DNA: TGTGCCAGCAGGTCGGACAAACTCCAAGAGACCCAGTACTTC.